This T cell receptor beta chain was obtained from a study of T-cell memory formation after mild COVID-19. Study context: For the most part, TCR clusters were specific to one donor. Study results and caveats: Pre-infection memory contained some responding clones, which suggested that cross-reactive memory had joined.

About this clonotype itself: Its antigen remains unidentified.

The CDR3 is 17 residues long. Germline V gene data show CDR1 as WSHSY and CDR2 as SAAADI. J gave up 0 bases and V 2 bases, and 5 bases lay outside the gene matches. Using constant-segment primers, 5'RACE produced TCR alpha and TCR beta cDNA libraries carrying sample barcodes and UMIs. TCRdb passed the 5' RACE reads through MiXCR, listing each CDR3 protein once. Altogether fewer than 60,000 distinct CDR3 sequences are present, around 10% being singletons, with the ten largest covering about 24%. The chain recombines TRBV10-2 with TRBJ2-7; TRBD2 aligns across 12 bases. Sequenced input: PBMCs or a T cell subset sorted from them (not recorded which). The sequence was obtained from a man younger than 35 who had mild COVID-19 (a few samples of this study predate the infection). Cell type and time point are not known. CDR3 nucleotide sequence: TGCGCCAGCAGTGAGGGTGGACTAGCGGGGATCTCCTACGAGCAGTACGTC. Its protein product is CASSEGGLAGISYEQYV.